This T cell receptor (beta chain) is from a study of cytomegalovirus exposure and HLA in healthy donors. Study observations and caveats: The study carried out a later analysis of TCR beta sequences. It associated some 17,000 of them with specific HLA alleles at a false discovery rate of 0.05. Most of the TCR beta V segments (in an earlier analysis) were productive either about 87% or about 30% of the time.

This CDR3 is 13 amino acids long. Trimming stripped 5 bases from V and 9 bases from J, with 17 bases between. Germline CDR1 SGHTA, CDR2 FQGNSA. Use of 60 Vbeta and 13 Jbeta primers characterized the PCR. Produced via immunoSEQ multiplex PCR; TCRdb's table is partial and in-frame only. Of about 120,000 clones in the sample, 80% are singletons; the top ten hold 8% to 9%. For this clone: The antigen remains unidentified.

The receptor's source is a female donor in good health and CMV-seropositive. V gene TRBV7-2 combines with J gene TRBJ2-7; perhaps TRBD1 as D (6 bases). The source material was PBMCs. CDR3 DNA sequence: TGTGCCAGCAGCGCGTACTTACAGGGCTGGCAGTACTTC. Encoded protein: CASSAYLQGWQYF.